The 20 T cell receptor beta chains below all came from one sample that was sequenced in a study of blood T cell repertoires in COVID-19. Libraries were prepared by immunoSEQ multiplex PCR; TCRdb keeps only in-frame clonotypes and omits some of them. The sample holds hundreds of thousands of clones, roughly four fifths seen once. The sequencing input was PBMCs or T cells enriched from blood (not recorded which). The origin of the receptors is a woman aged 60-75 years who had recovered from COVID-19.

The gene calls are TRBV4-3 and TRBJ2-7; maybe TRBD1 (6 bases). The V end lost 2 bases, the J end lost 1 base, and 15 bases lay between the germline ends. Germline lookup yields CDR1 LGHNA and CDR2 YSLEER. This CDR3 is built from 16 residues. In DNA form, the CDR3 reads TGCGCCAGCAGCCAATTGGGCGGACAGACATCCTACGAGCAGTACTTC. Its protein product is CASSQLGGQTSYEQYF.

This clone has at least ten counts. The rearrangement joins TRBV4-1 to TRBJ2-1; D is possibly TRBD1 (5 bases). The CDR3 runs 13 residues. Trimming removed 5 bases at V and 6 bases at J, with 11 bases between. The germline CDR1 and CDR2 sequences are MGHRA and YSYEKL. The CDR3 here is CASSLDTTNEQFF. CDR3 nucleotide sequence: TGCGCCAGCAGCTTGGACACGACCAATGAGCAGTTCTTC.

The gene calls are TRBV7-8 and TRBJ1-4; the match to TRBD1 covers 9 bases. Germline-derived CDR1 and CDR2 are SGHVS and FQNEAQ. The CDR3 covers 16 residues. With 5 bases clipped from V and 6 bases from J, the junction kept 10 bases outside the gene matches. CDR3 loop: CASSPTRGQGDEKLFF. The CDR3 bases are TGTGCCAGCAGCCCCACAAGGGGACAGGGCGATGAAAAACTGTTTTTT. Full variable domain (missing parts from reference TRBV7-8 and TRBJ1-4): GAGVSQSPRYKVAKRGQDVALRCDPISGHVSLFWYQQALGQGPEFLTYFQNEAQLDKSGLPSDRFFAERPEGSVSTLKIQRTQQEDSAVYLCASSPTRGQGDEKLFFGSGTQLSVL.

The V call is TRBV25-1, the J call TRBJ2-7; TRBD2 agrees at 7 bases. The CDR3 covers 16 residues. V shed 3 bases and J 0 bases; nucleotides not matched to a gene: 8. Looked up from germline, CDR1 is MGHDK and CDR2 is SYGVNS. The CDR3 sequence: CASSDERRGSSYEQYF. CDR3 DNA sequence: TGTGCCAGCAGTGATGAGAGGCGGGGGAGCTCCTACGAGCAGTACTTC.

This clone showed up many times. This chain connects TRBV6-2 or TRBV6-3 to TRBJ2-5; D is ambiguous. V lost 0 bases and J 5 bases, leaving 10 bases between the germline ends. This CDR3 is 14 amino acids long. The germline V gene encodes CDR1 MNHEY and CDR2 SVGEGT. CDR3 nucleotide sequence: TGTGCCAGCAGTTACTCGATTAGTATTGAGACCCAGTACTTC. Amino acids: CASSYSISIETQYF.

The gene calls are TRBV25-1 and TRBJ2-7, with TRBD2 matching 7 bases. V dropped 0 bases and J dropped 0; count of bases not matched to a gene: 5. The CDR3 extends over 16 amino acids. Looked up from germline, CDR1 is MGHDK and CDR2 is SYGVNS. This CDR3 is CASSEYIAGSSYEQYF. CDR3 DNA sequence: TGTGCCAGCAGTGAATATATAGCGGGTAGCTCCTACGAGCAGTACTTC.

This chain connects TRBV9 to TRBJ1-5; TRBD1 agrees at 9 bases. With V trimmed by 3 bases and J by 3 bases, 4 bases remained unmatched. Germline CDR1 is SGDLS and CDR2 is YYNGEE. CDR3 length equals 15 residues. DNA for the CDR3: TGTGCCAGCAGCGCGACAGGGGGGAACAATCAGCCCCAGCATTTT. Translation gives CASSATGGNNQPQHF.

V gene TRBV19 combines with J gene TRBJ1-2; the D gene is possibly TRBD1 (5 bases). The V and J ends lost 3 bases and 7 bases respectively, with 9 bases between them. The CDR3 consists of 12 residues. Per the germline V gene, CDR1 is LNHDA and CDR2 is SQIVND (reference sequence). The CDR3 loop reads CASSIQGGGYTF. For the CDR3, the DNA is TGTGCCAGTAGTATCCAGGGTGGTGGCTACACCTTC.

The rearrangement joins TRBV29-1 to TRBJ1-3; D may be TRBD1 (6 bases). The CDR3 extends over 14 amino acids. The V end was cut by 5 bases, the J end by 2 bases, with 13 bases between. The germline CDR1 and CDR2 sequences are SQVTM and ANQGSEA. The CDR3 coding sequence is TGCAGCGTTAGTCCGGGACAAGCTGGAAACACCATATATTTT. Residues: CSVSPGQAGNTIYF.

The V gene is TRBV11-2, the J gene TRBJ2-3; 9 bases line up with TRBD2. Trimming took 2 bases from V and 4 from J; bases not matched to a gene: 7. Germline loops: CDR1 SGHAT, CDR2 FQNNGV. CDR3 length: 16 residues. In DNA form, the CDR3 reads TGTGCCAGCAGCTTAAGTCGGGGCGGGGGGGCAGATACGCAGTATTTT. It specifies CASSLSRGGGADTQYF.

The V and J genes are TRBV19 and TRBJ2-1; weak D call: TRBD1 (6 bases). CDR1 is LNHDA and CDR2 is SQIVND in the germline V gene (reference sequence). The CDR3 is 13 residues long. Trimming removed 6 bases from V and 2 bases from J, with 8 bases in between. The CDR3 protein is CASSGTPYNEQFF. DNA for the CDR3: TGTGCCAGTAGCGGGACACCCTACAATGAGCAGTTCTTC.

The V and J genes are TRBV2 and TRBJ1-2; D gene ambiguous. CDR3 length: 12 amino acids. The V and J ends lost 7 bases and 2 bases respectively, with 8 bases between them. Per the germline V gene, CDR1 is SNHLY and CDR2 is FYNNEI. CDR3 in DNA: TGTGCCAGCAAGGAACAGAACTATGGCTACACCTTC. Translated, it gives CASKEQNYGYTF.

The J gene is TRBJ1-1, the V gene TRBV4-2; D is ambiguous. The CDR3 sequence is 15 residues long. V was shortened by 0 bases and J by 4 bases, with 12 bases between the two germline ends. From germline, CDR1 is LGHNA and CDR2 YNFKEQ. CDR3 amino acids: CASSQDHRGGTEAFF. The CDR3 nucleotides read TGTGCCAGCAGCCAAGATCATCGGGGAGGCACTGAAGCTTTCTTT.

The chain joins TRBV4-1 to TRBJ2-6; possibly TRBD1 for D (7 bases). Germline CDR1 MGHRA, CDR2 YSYEKL. Trimming left V 1 base short and J 2 bases short, with 12 bases between. The length of the CDR3 is 17 residues. CDR3 residues: CASSQARGVPGANVLTF. The CDR3 region has the DNA TGCGCCAGCAGCCAAGCCAGGGGGGTCCCTGGGGCCAACGTCCTGACTTTC.

This sequence joins TRBV5-6 and TRBJ1-4, with 8 bases matching TRBD1. The germline V gene encodes CDR1 SGHDT and CDR2 YYEEEE. This CDR3 is built from 15 residues. V trimming: 4 bases; J trimming: 7 bases; junction bases outside the gene matches: 9. The CDR3 DNA follows: TGTGCCAGCAGCACCGGACAGGGAGTGGGTGAAAAACTGTTTTTT. The encoded protein is CASSTGQGVGEKLFF.

The chain employs TRBV6-5 and TRBJ2-7; possibly TRBD1 for D (5 bases). This CDR3 is built from 13 residues. Germline CDR1 is MNHEY and CDR2 is SVGAGI. The germline V and J ends were trimmed by 4 bases and 5 bases, with 12 bases remaining between them. The CDR3 coding sequence is TGTGCCAGCAGTTTTTCAGGGTTCGACGAGCAGTACTTC. Amino acids: CASSFSGFDEQYF.

The chain links TRBV5-4 to TRBJ2-3; 8 positions match TRBD2. V was pared by 5 bases and J by 1 base, with 3 bases of the junction left unmatched. CDR1 and CDR2 from the germline V gene are SGHNT and YYREEE (reference sequence). The CDR3 runs to 14 residues. The CDR3 reads CASREAGGTDTQYF. DNA of the CDR3: TGTGCCAGCAGGGAAGCGGGGGGCACAGATACGCAGTATTTT.

The chain has TRBV19 and TRBJ2-2; 9 positions agree with TRBD1. The length of the CDR3 is 14 residues. Trimming took 9 bases from V and 8 from J; bases not matched to a gene: 10. Germline CDR1 LNHDA, CDR2 SQIVND (reference sequence). CDR3 sequence (DNA): TGTGCCAGCAGAGGACAGGGGCTCTTTGGGGAGCTGTTTTTT. Its protein is CASRGQGLFGELFF.

The chain has TRBV25-1 and TRBJ1-4, with 7 bases aligning to TRBD1. The germline gives CDR1 MGHDK, CDR2 SYGVNS. Trimming at V came to 2 bases and at J to 7 bases, leaving 4 bases not matched to a gene. This CDR3 spans 14 amino acids. The DNA of the CDR3 is TGTGCCAGCAGTGAAGCCGGGACAGCTGAAAAACTGTTTTTT. Protein: CASSEAGTAEKLFF.

The gene calls are TRBV7-2 and TRBJ2-3, with D possibly being TRBD2 (6 bases). The CDR3 has 13 residues. V was shortened by 5 bases and J by 2 bases, with 8 bases between the two germline ends. Germline CDR1 and CDR2: SGHTA and FQGNSA. As DNA, the CDR3 is TGTGCCAGCAGCCGGGACTCCACAGATACGCAGTATTTT. Encoded protein: CASSRDSTDTQYF.